These 7 T cell receptor beta chains were all obtained from the same sample, sequenced in a study of cytotoxic CD8 clonotypes in ibrutinib-treated CLL. The data were produced by immunoSEQ multiplex PCR, yet TCRdb's version contains in-frame clones alone and is incomplete. Of roughly 200,000 clones in the sample, 70% to 75% are singletons; the top ten hold 5.5% to 6%. The sequenced sample was PBMCs, obtained after 12 months of ibrutinib treatment. The receptors stem from a human donor with chronic lymphocytic leukemia.

This chain connects TRBV7-2 to TRBJ2-7; D gene ambiguous. The germline V gene has CDR1 SGHTA and CDR2 FQGNSA. The CDR3 runs to 15 residues. The V end was cut by 6 bases, the J end by 3 bases, with 18 bases between. Written as DNA, the CDR3 is TGTGCCAGCAGTACTAACCCTGGGCCTTTCTACGAGCAGTACTTC. Translated, it gives CASSTNPGPFYEQYF.

The chain links TRBV15 to TRBJ1-4; D unresolved. V gave up 5 bases and J gave up 0 bases, with 13 bases separating them. CDR1 and CDR2 (germline): LNHNV, YYDKDF (reference sequence). The CDR3 is 16 amino acids. The CDR3 DNA reads TGTGCCACCAGCCCCGGGCCCGTTGCAACTAATGAAAAACTGTTTTTT. It specifies CATSPGPVATNEKLFF.

This clone was seen more than once but under ten times. Here the CDR3 reads CASSPSGKSAKTDTQYF. Written as DNA, the CDR3 is TGTGCCAGCAGCCCTTCAGGGAAGTCGGCCAAGACGGATACGCAGTATTTT. The chain recombines TRBV28 with TRBJ2-3; D is perhaps TRBD1 (5 bases). Germline CDR1 is MDHEN and CDR2 is SYDVKM. Between the trimmed V and J ends, which lost 6 bases and 6 bases, there was a span of 25 bases. This CDR3 contains 17 residues.

This clone ranks as medium-sized. The chain employs TRBV7-9 and TRBJ2-5, with a tentative D call TRBD2 (5 bases). Trimming took off 3 bases at V and 5 bases at J, with 19 bases between the two ends. The CDR3 has 16 residues. Germline V gives CDR1 SEHNR, CDR2 FQNEAQ (reference sequence). The CDR3 region is CASSLSGGLTAETQYF. The CDR3, as DNA: TGTGCCAGCAGCTTGAGCGGAGGACTCACCGCGGAGACCCAGTACTTC.

The chain couples TRBV6-5 to TRBJ2-2, with TRBD2 identical over 7 bases. Trimming at V came to 4 bases and at J to 1 base, leaving 6 bases not matched to a gene. CDR1 is MNHEY and CDR2 is SVGAGI in the germline V gene. The CDR3 is 16 amino acids. The CDR3 nucleotides are TGTGCCAGCAGTTTGAAGAGCGGGGTGAACACCGGGGAGCTGTTTTTT. Amino acids: CASSLKSGVNTGELFF.

J is TRBJ2-7 and V is TRBV18; 7 bases agree with TRBD2. Germline loops: CDR1 KGHSH, CDR2 LQKENI. J lost 5 bases, V lost 3 bases, and 4 bases had no gene match. The CDR3 has 13 amino acids. The DNA of the CDR3 is TGTGCCAGCTCACCTTTACGGGGGGACGAGCAGTACTTC. It encodes CASSPLRGDEQYF.

The chain uses TRBV7-8 and TRBJ1-5, with D uncertain. CDR3 size: 15 residues. CDR1 and CDR2 from the germline V gene are SGHVS and FQNEAQ. Trimming removed 7 bases at V and 2 bases at J, with 15 bases between. The CDR3 spells CASTWEAAGNQPQHF. In nucleotides, the CDR3 is TGTGCCAGCACGTGGGAGGCAGCCGGCAATCAGCCCCAGCATTTT. The variable domain in full, with the rest retrieved from reference TRBV7-8 and TRBJ1-5, is GAGVSQSPRYKVAKRGQDVALRCDPISGHVSLFWYQQALGQGPEFLTYFQNEAQLDKSGLPSDRFFAERPEGSVSTLKIQRTQQEDSAVYLCASTWEAAGNQPQHFGDGTRLSIL.